The clone carrying this T cell receptor (beta chain) was counted a few times. The sample belongs to a study of blood T cell repertoires in COVID-19. In the study overall: In each case, the material was cDNA or gDNA derived from T cells, B-cell-depleted T cells, or PBMCs.

Germline V CDR1 and CDR2: LNHDA, SQIVND (reference sequence). Trimming took off 8 bases at V and 7 bases at J, with 18 bases between the two ends. There are 14 residues in the CDR3. TCRdb's table, derived via immunoSEQ multiplex PCR, lists solely in-frame clones and lacks some. The table has roughly 97,000 clones, more than 75% seen once. The origin of this receptor is an older man with acute or convalescent COVID-19. This chain joins TRBV19 and TRBJ1-5, with no clear D. Sequencing used peripheral blood. The CDR3 DNA is TGTGCCAGTGCTCAGACTAATCCCGTCCAGCCCCAGCATTTT. Protein product: CASAQTNPVQPQHF.